This TCR beta chain was documented in a study of cytomegalovirus exposure and HLA in healthy donors. V was clipped by 3 bases and J by 0 bases, with 6 bases between them. The CDR3 is made up of 14 amino acids. Germline CDR1 is SGHTA and CDR2 is FQGNSA. For this clone: Its antigen is unknown.

Study-level results: Using a false discovery rate of 0.05, a later analysis showed that 16,951 TCR beta sequences were associated with HLA alleles. The authors later found HLA-associated TCR beta chains more clonally expanded than equally common others. Reports showed the classifier diagnosing cytomegalovirus status with high specificity and sensitivity.

The primer mix had 60 Vbeta and 13 Jbeta primers. This table comes from immunoSEQ multiplex PCR, and its TCRdb copy is limited to in-frame clones, with some not included. Of approximately 200,000 clones in the sample, approximately 88% were seen once. The rearrangement links TRBV7-2 to TRBJ2-1; D is ambiguous. What was sequenced was PBMCs. This receptor was obtained from a boy between 10 and 17 years old in good health and CMV-seronegative. CDR3 DNA: TGTGCCAGCAGCTTTACTCTCTCCTACAATGAGCAGTTCTTC. Translated: CASSFTLSYNEQFF.